The TCR beta chain described here comes from a study of blood T cell repertoires in COVID-19 (dated by TCRdb to 2020 to 2021). About the full investigation: Samples from collaborators originated in the United States, Italy and Spain and spanned both the acute and convalescent phases of COVID-19. The prospective study material was composed of cDNA or gDNA derived from T cells, B-cell-depleted T cells, or PBMCs. Deeply sampled blood TCRbeta repertoires from subjects exposed to, actively infected with, or recovered from COVID-19 were included in the dataset. The repertoires were made available in a free public database intended to serve as a resource for research on the immune response to SARS-CoV-2. The samples were drawn from two sources: the first 160 participants of the ongoing ImmuneRACE study, and 1,000 to 1,500 subjects contributed by 6 global collaborators. The sample metadata nearly always contained a de-identified subject ID, COVID-19 status, age in years and sex. Where HLA class I and class II types were available, the types were taken from metadata supplied by the sample provider, not from assay-based typing. Broader findings and caveats from the paper: The amount of clinical and demographic metadata varied by source and participant and was provided uncurated.

This clone was observed once. The antigen this receptor binds is unknown. Within one base of it there is no much larger clone, and no base qualities were kept. According to the germline V gene, CDR1 reads SGHVS and CDR2 reads FQNEAQ. The CDR3 contains 14 residues, cysteine and phenylalanine counted. This entry keeps only the CDR3 DNA: 42 bases, framed from base 1. V is pruned by 5 bases and J by 6 bases, leaving 9 bases of the junction without a gene match. The immunoSEQ Assay, a bias-controlled multiplex PCR, was used to amplify TCRbeta CDR3 regions from genomic DNA. The authors processed their data as follows. Within the assay, amplification of reference gene primers was used to estimate how many nucleated cells each sample contained. To quantify the absolute abundance of each unique TCRbeta CDR3 rearrangement, sequence reads were collapsed and filtered. For each sample, productive Simpson clonality was calculated by taking the square root of Simpson's diversity index across productive rearrangements. The clones in this table, taken by TCRdb from immuneACCESS, are in-frame only. Not every clone is retained; where verified, under half of the shortfall comes from an unresolved V gene, and the cause of the rest is unknown. V, J and clone size were drawn from that table, and D and trimming were deduced from the DNA. The sample table shows some 180,000 clones, and roughly 80% are seen once. Of the sample, under 8% falls within the top ten clones.

The collaborating institutions used their own protocols to collect whole blood in K2EDTA tubes. Collaborator samples were shipped for TCRbeta analysis as frozen whole blood, isolated PBMCs, or DNA extracted from either sample type. This receptor was obtained from a man in his fifties or sixties with acute or convalescent COVID-19. Sequencing was carried out using peripheral blood. Recombination linked TRBV7-8 to TRBJ1-2; a stretch of 7 junction bases matches TRBD1. The CDR3 region: CASSRDRVSHGYTF. The DNA sequence is as follows: TGTGCCAGCAGCCGAGACAGGGTATCACATGGCTACACCTTC.